Sequencing of this T cell receptor (beta chain) was carried out in a study of preoperative IRX-2 immunotherapy in early breast cancer. The CDR3 totals 16 residues. V dropped 4 bases and J dropped 4; count of bases not matched to a gene: 6. Germline V gives CDR1 SGHNT, CDR2 YENEEA. Profiled with immunoSEQ multiplex PCR; TCRdb holds only in-frame clones, not every one. The sample has 15,000 to 25,000 clones, 85% seen once. This sample's treatment: preoperative locoregional IRX-2 cytokine immunotherapy. Samples came from a phase Ib trial of preoperative locoregional IRX-2 cytokine immunotherapy. The gene calls are TRBV11-3 and TRBJ2-7; TRBD2 aligns across 14 bases. The TCR was taken from a human donor with breast cancer. The sequenced sample was lymph node tissue, obtained after IRX-2 immunotherapy. This chain's CDR3 is CASSSGLAGDLYEQYF. For the CDR3, the DNA is TGTGCCAGCAGCTCGGGACTAGCGGGAGATCTTTACGAGCAGTACTTC.